This T cell receptor (beta chain) was observed in a study of shared clonotypes between healthy human individuals. About this clone: Its antigen is not known.

Germline CDR1 MGHRA, CDR2 YSYEKL. V shed 2 bases and J 5 bases; nucleotides not matched to a gene: 8. The CDR3 is 18 amino acids. Sequenced by immunoSEQ multiplex PCR; TCRdb stores in-frame clones only, minus some. The sample carries fewer than 3 million clones, 85% to 95% recorded once. Study-wide results and caveats: Non-shared clonotypes showed lower generation probabilities than clonotypes common to all four donors.

This sequence joins TRBV4-1 and TRBJ2-2; 13 positions match TRBD2. The sequencing sample was made of naive CD4+ T cells from PBMCs. Subset described: CD45RA+ positively selected. The clonotype comes from a man aged 18-30 years in good health. Some clones in this sample may be carry-over from other donors' samples. This CDR3 is CASSQPGLAGIGTGELFF. The CDR3 DNA sequence: TGCGCCAGCAGCCAACCGGGACTAGCGGGGATAGGGACCGGGGAGCTGTTTTTT.